A single sample gave rise to the 27 T cell receptor beta chains below, sequenced in a study of regulatory T cells in long-lasting Graves disease. Time point reported: newly diagnosed GD, antithyroid drugs for less than 3 months. There was RNA extracted from PBMCs, and the TCR library was made from it. Both iRepertoire HTBI primers and Arm-PCR of CDR3 regions were used to build the TCR beta libraries. TCRdb called the multiplex PCR reads again in MiXCR, with one record for every CDR3 protein. This table has hundreds of thousands of distinct CDR3 sequences, approximately 12% appearing once. The same data also contributed to another study, on T cells in Graves' hyperthyroidism and ophthalmopathy.

Sequences were derived from peripheral blood mononuclear cells (PBMCs), sampled at new diagnosis, from a patient treated with antithyroid drugs. These receptors were obtained from a woman younger than 45 with Graves disease.

This chain joins TRBV10-3 and TRBJ2-1; 7 positions agree with TRBD1. Germline assignment: CDR1 ENHRY and CDR2 SYGVKD. The V gene end was trimmed by 3 bases and the J gene end by 0 bases; junction bases not matched to a gene: 11. CDR3 length equals 18 residues. CDR3 DNA sequence: TGTGCCATCAGTGAATTGAGGGGGCAGGAAAGCTCCTACAATGAGCAGTTCTTC. Translated, it gives CAISELRGQESSYNEQFF.

This clonotype was counted at least ten times. The V gene is TRBV12-3 or TRBV12-4, the J gene TRBJ1-4; 9 bases line up with TRBD1. V trimming: 5 bases; J trimming: 7 bases; junction bases outside the gene matches: 5. The CDR3 length is 14 residues. Written as DNA, the CDR3 is TGTGCCAGCAGTGCCACAGGGGGCCGTGAAAAACTGTTTTTT. Amino acid sequence: CASSATGGREKLFF.

This clonotype was seen repeatedly, ten times or more. The chain is built from TRBV30 and TRBJ2-7; the D is unclear. The CDR3 sequence is 14 residues long. V lost 2 bases and J 9 bases, leaving 20 bases between the germline ends. Germline lookup yields CDR1 GTSNPN and CDR2 SVGIG (reference sequence). In nucleotides, the CDR3 is TGTGCCTGGAGTTCCACAGACTTCTACGAGTGGCAGTACTTC. Translated, it gives CAWSSTDFYEWQYF.

This clonotype was found many times. V is TRBV30 and J is TRBJ2-1, with 10 bases that match TRBD1. The junction had 9 bases not matched to a gene; V was cut back by 2 bases and J by 5 bases. The CDR3 extends over 16 amino acids. Germline-derived CDR1 and CDR2 are GTSNPN and SVGIG (reference sequence). CDR3: CAWSRARTGGNNEQFF. CDR3 DNA: TGTGCCTGGAGTCGTGCCCGGACAGGGGGGAACAATGAGCAGTTCTTC.

This clonotype was recorded at least ten times. The chain has TRBV5-1 and TRBJ2-7; 7 positions match TRBD2. The V gene end was trimmed by 5 bases and the J gene end by 5 bases; junction bases not matched to a gene: 7. The CDR3 has 13 residues. Germline CDR1 SGHRS, CDR2 YFSETQ. CDR3 nucleotides: TGCGCCAGCAGTAATGCGGGAGTGAACGAGCAGTACTTC. It encodes CASSNAGVNEQYF. The entire variable domain, with the rest obtained from reference TRBV5-1 and TRBJ2-7, is as follows: KAGVTQTPRYLIKTRGQQVTLSCSPISGHRSVSWYQQTPGQGLQFLFEYFSETQRNKGNFPGRFSGRQFSNSRSEMNVSTLELGDSALYLCASSNAGVNEQYFGPGTRLTVT.

This chain connects TRBV19 to TRBJ1-5; a possible D gene is TRBD1 (5 bases). The CDR3 is 13 residues long. V gave up 10 bases and J gave up 3 bases, with 13 bases separating them. Germline V gene data show CDR1 as LNHDA and CDR2 as SQIVND (reference sequence). The chain's CDR3 is CANPTVDNQPQHF. The CDR3, as DNA: TGTGCCAACCCGACAGTAGACAATCAGCCCCAGCATTTT.

This clonotype was found many times. The chain is built from TRBV20-1 and TRBJ2-3; 9 bases match TRBD2. CDR3 length equals 14 residues. Germline trimming cut 0 bases from V and 4 bases from J; bases unmatched to any gene: 2. Germline V lookup: CDR1 DFQATT, CDR2 SNEGSKA (reference sequence). DNA for the CDR3: TGCAGTGCTAGAGAGACTAGCGGTGCAGATACGCAGTATTTT. Its translation: CSARETSGADTQYF.

On this clonotype: The CDR3 does not end in the conserved phenylalanine or tryptophan, so this is likely a read error. V usage is TRBV12-3 or TRBV12-4 and J usage is TRBJ1-2, with a possible D match to TRBD1 (6 bases). The CDR3 has 15 amino acids. Trimming took off 2 bases at V and 6 bases at J, with 16 bases between the two ends. The CDR3 here is CASSLWGARMNGYTL. CDR3 sequence (DNA): TGTGCCAGCAGTTTATGGGGGGCTAGAATGAATGGCTACACCCTC.

This clonotype was found many times. The gene calls are TRBV6-2 or TRBV6-3 and TRBJ2-3; D gene unclear. The germline V and J ends were trimmed by 2 bases and 1 base, with 7 bases remaining between them. There are 14 residues in the CDR3. Germline V lookup: CDR1 MNHEY, CDR2 SVGEGT. The CDR3 loop is CASSYRDGTDTQYF. CDR3 coding DNA: TGTGCCAGCAGTTACCGCGACGGCACAGATACGCAGTATTTT.

Ten or more counts support this clonotype. The chain is built from TRBV18 and TRBJ1-3; no clear D gene. Trimming removed 5 bases from V and 4 bases from J, with 15 bases in between. The CDR3 is 15 residues long. Looked up from germline, CDR1 is KGHSH and CDR2 is LQKENI. CDR3 sequence reads: CASSVPGGGGNTIYF. The CDR3 nucleotides are TGTGCCAGCTCAGTCCCCGGAGGAGGGGGAAACACCATATATTTT.

The chain is built from TRBV19 and TRBJ1-1; the D is unclear. CDR1 and CDR2 from the germline V gene are LNHDA and SQIVND (reference sequence). CDR3 length: 13 residues. V lost 7 bases, J lost 5 bases, and 14 bases lay in between. DNA of the CDR3: TGTGCCAGTAAGCACACCGTGAGGACTGAAGCTTTCTTT. It is translated as CASKHTVRTEAFF.

Details on this clonotype: A much larger clone differs from this one at a single base, so this may be a read error. This is likely a read error, given that the CDR3 carries no conserved phenylalanine or tryptophan at its end. The DNA is omitted, as the CDR3 cannot be located on it reliably, and the CDR3 follows TCRdb's listing. The chain recombines TRBV28 with TRBJ2-3; the table's TRBD1 call for D was not verified on the DNA. The CDR3 numbers 13 amino acids, ends counted. Germline CDR1 and CDR2: MDHEN and SYDVKM. The chain's CDR3 is CASRQGFSYEQYL.

Ten or more counts support this clonotype. This chain connects TRBV6-2 or TRBV6-3 to TRBJ2-7; 7 bases fit TRBD1. From germline, CDR1 is MNHEY and CDR2 SVGEGT. The CDR3 is 20 residues long. Losses at the gene ends were 5 bases for V and 7 bases for J; bases not matched to a gene: 29. CDR3 region: CASSEGTGQSLFSVFREQYF. Written as DNA, the CDR3 is TGTGCCAGCAGTGAAGGGACGGGACAGTCGTTATTTTCTGTTTTTAGGGAGCAGTACTTC.

This clonotype was detected a few times. This rearrangement joins TRBV7-2 to TRBJ2-1, with 8 bases lining up with TRBD1. CDR1 SGHTA and CDR2 FQGNSA come from the germline V gene. Losses at the gene ends were 5 bases for V and 9 bases for J; bases not matched to a gene: 9. The length of the CDR3 is 14 residues. The CDR3 DNA follows: TGTGCCAGCAGCCTCGGGCCAGGGGGCGGTGAGCAGTTCTTC. This codes for CASSLGPGGGEQFF.

This sequence joins TRBV18 and TRBJ2-3; 8 nucleotides agree with TRBD2. Trimming removed 2 bases from V and 3 bases from J; junction bases left unmatched: 19. The CDR3 sequence is 20 residues long. Germline V lookup: CDR1 KGHSH, CDR2 LQKENI. DNA of the CDR3: TGTGCCAGCTCACCATTAAGCGGGAGAGGCGCACGTACAGCTACAGATACGCAGTATTTT. Its protein product is CASSPLSGRGARTATDTQYF.

On this clonotype: This may be a read error: a much more frequent sequence differs by one nucleotide. The gene calls are TRBV6-1 and TRBJ2-7, with TRBD1 matching 10 bases. The CDR3 contains 12 residues. J was trimmed by 5 bases and V by 8 bases; bases with no gene match: 3. Per germline, CDR1 MNHNS and CDR2 SASEGT. This chain's CDR3 is CASRDRGNEQYF. For the CDR3, the DNA is TGTGCCAGCCGGGACAGGGGTAACGAGCAGTACTTC.

At least ten counts were recorded for this clonotype. The chain is built from TRBV5-1 and TRBJ2-7; TRBD2 might be the D (6 bases). This CDR3 spans 14 amino acids. Between the trimmed V and J ends, which lost 0 bases and 0 bases, there was a span of 7 bases. CDR1 and CDR2 (germline): SGHRS, YFSETQ. For the CDR3, the DNA is TGCGCCAGCAGCTTGGGGAGGGCCTCCTACGAGCAGTACTTC. Amino acids: CASSLGRASYEQYF. Full variable domain (outside the CDR3, taken from reference TRBV5-1 and TRBJ2-7): KAGVTQTPRYLIKTRGQQVTLSCSPISGHRSVSWYQQTPGQGLQFLFEYFSETQRNKGNFPGRFSGRQFSNSRSEMNVSTLELGDSALYLCASSLGRASYEQYFGPGTRLTVT.

This clonotype was seen only a few times. This chain joins TRBV19 and TRBJ1-1; the D gene is possibly TRBD1 (5 bases). The CDR3 extends over 15 amino acids. Germline V gene lookup returns CDR1 LNHDA and CDR2 SQIVND (reference sequence). With 5 bases removed from V and 2 bases from J, the gap between germline ends came to 15 bases. CDR3 DNA sequence: TGTGCCAGTAGTCCCTGGGCGGGGCTTAACACTGAAGCTTTCTTT. Translated, it gives CASSPWAGLNTEAFF.

This clonotype was observed at least ten times. This chain uses TRBV11-2 with TRBJ2-5, with TRBD2 identical over 10 bases. The end of the DNA aligns better with TRBJ2-1, so the J call may be wrong. Germline values: CDR1 SGHAT, CDR2 FQNNGV. CDR3 length equals 16 residues. The CDR3 region is CASSLSGTSVVFEQFF. In DNA form, the CDR3 reads TGTGCCAGCAGCTTGTCCGGGACTAGCGTAGTTTTTGAGCAGTTCTTC.

This clonotype has a count of ten or more. V and J are TRBV13 and TRBJ2-2, with unresolved D. V was clipped by 2 bases and J by 0 bases, with 10 bases between them. Germline lookup yields CDR1 PRHDT and CDR2 FYEKMQ (reference sequence). This CDR3 spans 16 amino acids. As DNA, the CDR3 is TGTGCCAGCAGCTTAAATCGAGAAGCGAACACCGGGGAGCTGTTTTTT. Translating gives CASSLNREANTGELFF.

The chain couples TRBV6-2 or TRBV6-3 to TRBJ2-7; D might be TRBD2 (6 bases). V shed 5 bases and J shed 2 bases, with 16 bases lying between them. This CDR3 spans 15 amino acids. Germline V lookup: CDR1 MNHEY, CDR2 SVGEGT. CDR3 sequence reads: CASSDRRGGAYEQYF. The CDR3 DNA is TGTGCCAGCAGTGACCGGCGGGGAGGAGCCTACGAGCAGTACTTC.

This clonotype was detected ten times or more. The chain uses TRBV20-1 and TRBJ2-5; the D gene is possibly TRBD2 (7 bases). The germline gives CDR1 DFQATT, CDR2 SNEGSKA (reference sequence). Trimming shortened V by 7 bases and J by 5 bases, and 11 bases separated the two germline ends. This CDR3 has 11 amino acids. CDR3 amino acids: CSVGGPETQYF. The DNA of the CDR3 is TGCAGTGTGGGGGGGCCCGAGACCCAGTACTTC.

This clonotype was picked up many times. The chain has TRBV4-2 and TRBJ2-7; D unclear. Trimming stripped 4 bases from V and 6 bases from J, with 13 bases between. This CDR3 has 13 residues. Looked up from germline, CDR1 is LGHNA and CDR2 is YNFKEQ. CDR3: CASSPHPAFEQYF. The CDR3 DNA is TGTGCCAGCAGCCCCCACCCCGCCTTCGAGCAGTACTTC.

The CDR3 bases are TGTGCCAGCTCACCGACGGCCAATCAGCCCCAGCATTTT. Amino acid sequence: CASSPTANQPQHF. The chain links TRBV18 to TRBJ1-5, with no clear D. This CDR3 spans 13 amino acids. Deletions cut 3 bases from V and 3 bases from J, with 6 bases between. In germline, CDR1 is KGHSH, CDR2 LQKENI.

Many counts were recorded for this clonotype. V is TRBV7-9 and J is TRBJ2-7; TRBD2 matches 8 bases. The V gene end was trimmed by 0 bases and the J gene end by 2 bases; junction bases not matched to a gene: 6. The germline CDR1 and CDR2 sequences are SEHNR and FQNEAQ (reference sequence). The CDR3 runs 16 residues. The CDR3: CASSLAGASGPYEQYF. In DNA, the CDR3 is TGTGCCAGCAGCTTAGCGGGGGCTAGCGGGCCCTACGAGCAGTACTTC.

This rearrangement joins TRBV5-6 to TRBJ2-3, with TRBD1 matching over 8 bases. Trimming took 0 bases from V and 2 from J; bases not matched to a gene: 8. The CDR3 runs to 17 residues. Germline V CDR1 and CDR2: SGHDT, YYEEEE. CDR3 residues: CASSLVVTGALTDTQYF. The CDR3 DNA reads TGTGCCAGCAGCTTGGTTGTGACAGGGGCCCTCACAGATACGCAGTATTTT.

In this sample, this clonotype turned up many times. V and J are TRBV6-5 and TRBJ2-7, with 11 bases fitting TRBD2. With V trimmed by 2 bases and J by 4 bases, 10 bases remained unmatched. Germline V gene sequence: CDR1 MNHEY, CDR2 SVGAGI. CDR3 length: 17 amino acids. Here the CDR3 DNA reads TGTGCCAGCAGTTACAAAAGCCCGGGACTAGCGGTATACGAGCAGTACTTC. Translating gives CASSYKSPGLAVYEQYF.